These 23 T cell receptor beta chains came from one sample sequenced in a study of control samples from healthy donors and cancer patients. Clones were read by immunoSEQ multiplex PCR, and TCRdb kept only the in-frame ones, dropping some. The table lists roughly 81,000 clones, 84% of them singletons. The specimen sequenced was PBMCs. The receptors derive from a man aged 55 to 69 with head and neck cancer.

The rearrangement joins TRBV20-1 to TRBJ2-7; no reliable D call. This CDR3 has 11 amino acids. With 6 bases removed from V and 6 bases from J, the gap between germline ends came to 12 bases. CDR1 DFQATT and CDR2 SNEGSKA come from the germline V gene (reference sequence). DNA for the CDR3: TGCAGTGCCCAGTCCCTTGGCGAGCAGTACTTC. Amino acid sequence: CSAQSLGEQYF.

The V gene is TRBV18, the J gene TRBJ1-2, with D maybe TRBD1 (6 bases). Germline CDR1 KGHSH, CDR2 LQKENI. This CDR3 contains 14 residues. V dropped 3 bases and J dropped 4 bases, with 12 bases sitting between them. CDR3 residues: CASSPGQGIYGYTF. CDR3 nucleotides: TGTGCCAGCTCACCGGGGCAGGGGATCTATGGCTACACCTTC. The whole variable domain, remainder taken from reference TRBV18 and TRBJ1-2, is NAGVMQNPRHLVRRRGQEARLRCSPMKGHSHVYWYRQLPEEGLKFMVYLQKENIIDESGMPKERFSAEFPKEGPSILRIQQVVRGDSAAYFCASSPGQGIYGYTFGSGTRLTVV.

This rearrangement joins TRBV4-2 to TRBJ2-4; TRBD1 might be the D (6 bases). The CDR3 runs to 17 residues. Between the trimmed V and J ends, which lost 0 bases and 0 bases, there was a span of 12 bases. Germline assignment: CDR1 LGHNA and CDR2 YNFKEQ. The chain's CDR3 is CASSQDEDSLAKNIQYF. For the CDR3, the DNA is TGTGCCAGCAGCCAAGATGAGGACAGCTTAGCCAAAAACATTCAGTACTTC.

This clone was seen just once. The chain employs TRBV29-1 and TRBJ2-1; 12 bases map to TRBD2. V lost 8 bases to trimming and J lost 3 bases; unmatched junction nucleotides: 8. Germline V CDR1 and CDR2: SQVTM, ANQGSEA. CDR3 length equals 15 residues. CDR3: CSCWTSGMIYNEQFF. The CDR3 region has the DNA TGCAGCTGCTGGACTAGCGGGATGATCTACAATGAGCAGTTCTTC.

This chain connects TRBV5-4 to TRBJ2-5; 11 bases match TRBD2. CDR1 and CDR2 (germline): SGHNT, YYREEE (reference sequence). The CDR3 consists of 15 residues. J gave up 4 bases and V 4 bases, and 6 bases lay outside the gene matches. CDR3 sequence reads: CASSRIAGGLETQYF. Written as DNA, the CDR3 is TGTGCCAGCAGCCGGATAGCGGGAGGGCTAGAGACCCAGTACTTC.

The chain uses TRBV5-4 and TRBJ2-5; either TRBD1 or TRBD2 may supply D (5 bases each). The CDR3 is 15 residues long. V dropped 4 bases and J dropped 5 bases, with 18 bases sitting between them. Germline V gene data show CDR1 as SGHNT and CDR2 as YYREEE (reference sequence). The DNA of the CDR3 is TGTGCCAGCAGCGGAGGACGAGGGGAGAGTGAGACCCAGTACTTC. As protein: CASSGGRGESETQYF.

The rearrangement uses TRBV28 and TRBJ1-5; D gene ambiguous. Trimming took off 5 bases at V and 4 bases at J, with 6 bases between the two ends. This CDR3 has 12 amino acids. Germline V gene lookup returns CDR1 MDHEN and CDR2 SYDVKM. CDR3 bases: TGTGCCAGCAGTCTCCTTAATCAGCCCCAGCATTTT. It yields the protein CASSLLNQPQHF.

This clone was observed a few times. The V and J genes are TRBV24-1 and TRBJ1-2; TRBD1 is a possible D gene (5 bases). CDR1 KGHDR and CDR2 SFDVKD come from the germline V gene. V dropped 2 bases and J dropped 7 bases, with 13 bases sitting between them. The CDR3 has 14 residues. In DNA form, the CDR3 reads TGTGCCACCAGTGATTCTCAGGGTACCGGTGGCTACACCTTC. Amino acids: CATSDSQGTGGYTF.

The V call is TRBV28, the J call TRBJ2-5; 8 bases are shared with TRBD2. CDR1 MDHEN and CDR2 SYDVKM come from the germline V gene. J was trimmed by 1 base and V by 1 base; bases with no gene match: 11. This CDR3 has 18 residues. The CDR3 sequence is CASSLSRGLVWAQETQYF. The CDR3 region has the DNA TGTGCCAGCAGTTTATCCCGGGGACTAGTTTGGGCCCAAGAGACCCAGTACTTC.

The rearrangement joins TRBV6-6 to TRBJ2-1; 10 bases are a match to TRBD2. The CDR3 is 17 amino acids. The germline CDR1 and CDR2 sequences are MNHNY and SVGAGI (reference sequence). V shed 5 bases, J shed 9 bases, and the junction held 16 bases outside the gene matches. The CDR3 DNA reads TGTGCCAGCAGTCCCTACGGGACTAGCGTCGGGGCGGGTGAGCAGTTCTTC. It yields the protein CASSPYGTSVGAGEQFF.

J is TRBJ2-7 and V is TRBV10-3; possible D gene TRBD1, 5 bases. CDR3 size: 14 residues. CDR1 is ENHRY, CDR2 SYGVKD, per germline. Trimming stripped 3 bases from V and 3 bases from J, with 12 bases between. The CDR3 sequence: CAISDSNRGYEQYF. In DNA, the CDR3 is TGTGCCATCAGTGATAGTAATAGGGGCTACGAGCAGTACTTC.

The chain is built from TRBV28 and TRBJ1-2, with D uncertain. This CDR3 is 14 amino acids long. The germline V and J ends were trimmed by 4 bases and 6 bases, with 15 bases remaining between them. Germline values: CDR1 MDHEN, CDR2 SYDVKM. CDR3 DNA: TGTGCCAGCAGTTCGGAGATGTGGTATCATGGCTACACCTTC. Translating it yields CASSSEMWYHGYTF.

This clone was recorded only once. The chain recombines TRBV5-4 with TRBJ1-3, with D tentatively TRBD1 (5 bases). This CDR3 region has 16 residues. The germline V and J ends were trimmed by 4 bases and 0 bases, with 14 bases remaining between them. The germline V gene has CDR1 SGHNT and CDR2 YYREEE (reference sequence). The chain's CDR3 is CASSPGRSNSGNTIYF. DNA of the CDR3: TGTGCCAGCAGCCCGGGACGGAGCAACTCTGGAAACACCATATATTTT.

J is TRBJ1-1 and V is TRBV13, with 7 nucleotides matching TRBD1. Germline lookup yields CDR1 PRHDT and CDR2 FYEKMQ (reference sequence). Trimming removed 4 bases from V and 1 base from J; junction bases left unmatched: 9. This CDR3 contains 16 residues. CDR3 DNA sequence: TGTGCCAGCAGCTCCGGTTTCAGGGGGGGGAACACTGAAGCTTTCTTT. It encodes CASSSGFRGGNTEAFF.

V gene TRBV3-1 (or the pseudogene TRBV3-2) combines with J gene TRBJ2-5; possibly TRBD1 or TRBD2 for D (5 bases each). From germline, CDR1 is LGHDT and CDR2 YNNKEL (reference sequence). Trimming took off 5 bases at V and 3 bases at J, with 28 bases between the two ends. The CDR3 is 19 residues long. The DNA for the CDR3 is TGTGCCAGCAGCACCCTCGGGACCGCGTTAAAATGGCTAGAAGAGACCCAGTACTTC. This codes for CASSTLGTALKWLEETQYF.

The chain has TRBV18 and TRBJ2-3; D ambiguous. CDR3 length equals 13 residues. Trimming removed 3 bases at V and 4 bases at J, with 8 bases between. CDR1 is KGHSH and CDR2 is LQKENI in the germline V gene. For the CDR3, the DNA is TGTGCCAGCTCACCCCCCTCGGCAGATACGCAGTATTTT. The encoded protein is CASSPPSADTQYF.

CDR3 sequence (DNA): TGTGCCAGCAGCCCTTGGCAGTCCACCGGGGAGCTGTTTTTT. Translation gives CASSPWQSTGELFF. The V gene is TRBV3-1 (or the pseudogene TRBV3-2), the J gene TRBJ2-2; D unclear. The length of the CDR3 is 14 residues. Germline CDR1 LGHDT, CDR2 YNNKEL (reference sequence). V was pared by 4 bases and J by 4 bases, with 10 bases between.

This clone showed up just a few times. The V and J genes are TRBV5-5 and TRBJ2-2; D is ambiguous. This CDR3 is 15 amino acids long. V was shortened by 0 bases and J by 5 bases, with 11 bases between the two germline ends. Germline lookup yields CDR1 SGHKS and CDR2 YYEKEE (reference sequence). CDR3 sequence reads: CASSLVFSQTGELFF. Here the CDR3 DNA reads TGTGCCAGCAGCTTGGTATTTTCCCAGACCGGGGAGCTGTTTTTT.

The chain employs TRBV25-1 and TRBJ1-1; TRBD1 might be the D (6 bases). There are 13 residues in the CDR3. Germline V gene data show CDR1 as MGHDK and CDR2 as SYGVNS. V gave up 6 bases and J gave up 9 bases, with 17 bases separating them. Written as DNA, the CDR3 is TGTGCCAGCAGCGGGGGAGGACAGCGGCAAGCTTTCTTT. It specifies CASSGGGQRQAFF.

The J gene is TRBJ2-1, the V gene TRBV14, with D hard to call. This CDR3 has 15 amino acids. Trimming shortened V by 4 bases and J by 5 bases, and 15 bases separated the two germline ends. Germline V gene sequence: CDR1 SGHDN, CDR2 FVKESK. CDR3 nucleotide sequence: TGTGCCAGCAGCCCCTTCGGAGAGCCCCACAATGAGCAGTTCTTC. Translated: CASSPFGEPHNEQFF.

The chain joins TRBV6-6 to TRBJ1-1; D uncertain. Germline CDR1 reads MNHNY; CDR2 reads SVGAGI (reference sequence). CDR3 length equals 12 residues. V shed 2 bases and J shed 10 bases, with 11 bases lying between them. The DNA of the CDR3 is TGTGCCAGCAGTTACCTTTATCTCACAGCTTTCTTT. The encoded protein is CASSYLYLTAFF.

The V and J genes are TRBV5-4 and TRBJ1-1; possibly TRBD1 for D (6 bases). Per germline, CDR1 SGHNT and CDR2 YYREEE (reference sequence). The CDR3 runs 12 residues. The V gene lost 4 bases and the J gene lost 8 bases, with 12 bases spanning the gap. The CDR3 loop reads CASSRRGAEAFF. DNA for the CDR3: TGTGCCAGCAGCCGCAGGGGAGCCGAAGCTTTCTTT.

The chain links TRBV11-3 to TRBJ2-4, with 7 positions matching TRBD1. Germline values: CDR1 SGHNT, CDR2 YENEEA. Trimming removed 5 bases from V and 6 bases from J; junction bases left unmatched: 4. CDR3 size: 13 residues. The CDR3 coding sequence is TGTGCCAGCAGCGTTAGACAGGGAAACATTCAGTACTTC. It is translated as CASSVRQGNIQYF. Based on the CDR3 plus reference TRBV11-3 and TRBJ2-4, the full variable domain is EAGVVQSPRYKIIEKKQPVAFWCNPISGHNTLYWYLQNLGQGPELLIRYENEEAVDDSQLPKDRFSAERLKGVDSTLKIQPAELGDSAVYLCASSVRQGNIQYFGAGTRLSVL.